Below, 7 T cell receptor beta chains from the same sample are listed, as sequenced in a study of T cell repertoires in cytomegalovirus infection. MiXCR was run by TCRdb on the reads, yielding one entry per CDR3 protein. The sample carries 650,000 to 900,000 distinct CDR3 sequences, approximately 32% recorded once. No cognate antigen is known for these TCRs. Sequenced material: cultured CD8+ T cells from PBMCs, taken from culture after CMV antigen stimulation. Receptors originate from a human donor in good health (CMV status not recorded). Some clones in this sample may be carry-over from other donors' samples.

With regard to this clonotype: The germline gene is not matched at one end of the junction; a read error may be the cause. The rearrangement joins TRBV7-6 to TRBJ2-5, with TRBD2 matching 10 bases. This CDR3 is 16 amino acids long. Germline values: CDR1 SGHVS, CDR2 FNYEAQ. The CDR3 bases are TGTACCAGCAGCAGCTTAGCGGGGGGCCACCAAGAGACCCAGTACTTC. Translated, it gives CTSSSLAGGHQETQYF.

This sequence joins TRBV4-1 and TRBJ1-5; 7 nucleotides align to TRBD1. Per germline, CDR1 MGHRA and CDR2 YSYEKL. The CDR3 covers 15 residues. V dropped 3 bases and J dropped 4; count of bases not matched to a gene: 6. The CDR3 sequence is CASSQFGTANQPQHF. CDR3 DNA sequence: TGCGCCAGCAGCCAGTTCGGGACAGCAAATCAGCCCCAGCATTTT.

This rearrangement joins TRBV12-3 or TRBV12-4 to TRBJ1-1; D not certain. The CDR3 is 14 amino acids. Trimming removed 10 bases from V and 4 bases from J, with 19 bases in between. This chain's CDR3 is CANIPFGGLTEAFF. CDR3 coding DNA: TGTGCCAACATCCCTTTCGGAGGGCTCACTGAAGCTTTCTTT.

This CDR3 reads CASIEGRAQRTEAFF. The DNA of the CDR3 is TGTGCCAGCATCGAGGGACGCGCCCAGAGGACTGAAGCTTTCTTT. J is TRBJ1-1 and V is TRBV6-2 or TRBV6-3, with D maybe TRBD1 (5 bases). Trimming took 7 bases from V and 5 from J, leaving 20 bases between them. Germline V gives CDR1 MNHEY, CDR2 SVGEGT. The CDR3 spans 15 residues.

The chain recombines TRBV5-1 with TRBJ1-6; 7 bases are shared with TRBD1. CDR1 SGHRS and CDR2 YFSETQ come from the germline V gene. This CDR3 contains 17 residues. The trim removed 5 bases at V and 0 bases at J, leaving 8 bases unmatched. CDR3 loop: CASRKDRPSSYNSPLHF. The CDR3, as DNA: TGCGCCAGCAGAAAGGACAGGCCGAGCTCCTATAATTCACCCCTCCACTTT.

The chain joins TRBV20-1 to TRBJ1-1; D is ambiguous. The CDR3 sequence is 10 residues long. Germline V gene lookup returns CDR1 DFQATT and CDR2 SNEGSKA (reference sequence). Trimming took off 6 bases at V and 7 bases at J, with 9 bases between the two ends. Here the CDR3 DNA reads TGCAGTGCAAACGACGGTGAAGCTTTCTTT. It encodes CSANDGEAFF.

A remark on this clonotype: One base away lies a much larger clone, so this may be a sequencing read error. The CDR3 reads CASSWTERRDGYTF. The CDR3 DNA reads as TGTGCCAGCTCTTGGACAGAGAGGAGAGATGGCTACACCTTC. This chain connects TRBV6-8 to TRBJ1-2, with D tentatively TRBD1 (6 bases). The CDR3 is made up of 14 amino acids. V dropped 8 bases and J dropped 6 bases, with 19 bases sitting between them. CDR1 is MNHGY, CDR2 SAAAGT, per germline.